The entry below describes one T cell receptor beta chain. Its antigen remains unidentified. Base qualities are not provided; no much larger clone lies one nucleotide away. TCRbeta CDR3 regions were amplified from genomic DNA by means of the immunoSEQ Assay, a bias-controlled multiplex PCR. Per the source publication's procedure: The number of nucleated cells in each sample was estimated by amplification of reference gene primers within the assay. Sequence reads were collapsed and filtered to measure the absolute abundance of every unique TCRbeta CDR3 rearrangement. Productive Simpson clonality was computed per sample as the square root of Simpson's diversity index over productive rearrangements. TCRdb obtained this table from immuneACCESS and retained in-frame rearrangements with V and J assigned. These tables miss some clones; where compared with another copy, unresolved V genes account for less than half of the shortfall, and the remainder is unexplained. V, J and clone size are taken as reported in that table, and D and trimming were inferred from the DNA itself. The sample profile shows about 300,000 clones; approximately 88% of them were found once. Of the sample, about 1.6% is held by the ten largest clones.

Counted from cysteine to phenylalanine, this CDR3 has 14 amino acids. Only CDR3 DNA remains: 42 bases, in frame from the first base. V loses 1 base, J loses 3 bases, and the germline ends lie 8 bases apart. The CDR1 and CDR2 encoded by the germline V gene (reference sequence) are SEHNR and FQNEAQ. This specimen belongs to a study of blood T cell repertoires in COVID-19 (dated by TCRdb to between 2020 and 2021). Study-level background: Samples from collaborators originated in the United States, Italy and Spain and spanned both the acute and convalescent phases of COVID-19. The material from the prospective study consisted of cDNA or gDNA derived from T cells, B-cell-depleted T cells, or PBMCs. Deeply sampled blood TCRbeta repertoires from subjects exposed to, actively infected with, or recovered from COVID-19 were included in the dataset. The repertoires were made available in a free public database intended to serve as a resource for research on the immune response to SARS-CoV-2. Samples were obtained from the ongoing ImmuneRACE study (first 160 participants) and from over 1,000 subjects provided by 6 global collaborators. Sample metadata almost always included a de-identified subject ID, COVID-19 status, age in years and sex. Where available, HLA class I and class II types were obtained from metadata supplied by the sample provider rather than from assay-based typing.

Summary of the overall study and its limitations: Clinical and demographic metadata were provided uncurated, with the amount varying by source and participant.

One collaborating source in Seattle enrolled patients while the patients were actively infected and followed the patients over time throughout the course of disease. Each collaborating institution followed its own protocols to collect whole blood in K2EDTA tubes. For TCRbeta analysis, collaborator samples were shipped as frozen whole blood, as isolated PBMCs, or as DNA extracted from either sample type. The sample was peripheral blood. The V and J genes are TRBV7-9 and TRBJ2-3; 6 matching bases give a weak D call of TRBD1. The TCR originated in a human donor with COVID-19, enrolled during active disease. The donor label of this sample is uncertain. The DNA sequence is TGTGCCAGCAGCTTAGAGGGGGAGACAGATACGCAGTATTTT. This yields the protein CASSLEGETDTQYF.